This T cell receptor (beta chain) was captured in a study of blood T cell repertoires in COVID-19. Study context: The United States, Italy and Spain provided the acute and convalescent COVID-19 samples.

The CDR3 totals 16 residues. V lost 3 bases to trimming and J lost 1 base; unmatched junction nucleotides: 8. The V gene's germline CDR1 is KGHSH and CDR2 LQKENI. TCRdb keeps only in-frame clones here, not all; method: immunoSEQ multiplex PCR. The sample lists 40,000 to 55,000 clones, around four fifths occurring once. What was sequenced was peripheral blood. This chain joins TRBV18 and TRBJ2-7; 8 nucleotides line up with TRBD1. The receptor was isolated from a human donor in a cohort sampled during active COVID-19. The CDR3 coding sequence is TGTGCCAGCTCACCGGCGGATGACAGGGGTTCCTACGAGCAGTACTTC. Its protein is CASSPADDRGSYEQYF.